This record looks at one T cell receptor beta chain sequence and its context. This record comes from a study of blood T cell repertoires in COVID-19. Study summary: The origin of the acute and convalescent COVID-19 samples was the United States, Italy and Spain. T cells, B-cell-depleted T cells, or PBMCs provided the cDNA or gDNA that served as material.

As processed by the authors: By means of reference gene primer amplification, nucleated cell counts were estimated. Assay: immunoSEQ multiplex PCR; the TCRdb copy retains only in-frame clones and omits some. That table supplies the V and J calls and clone size; D and trimming were determined from the DNA. The sample includes 350,000 to 400,000 clones, 85% to 90% seen only once; the top ten take roughly 1%. The specimen was PBMCs or T cells enriched from blood (not recorded which). The clonotype comes from a man between 18 and 35 years old who had recovered from COVID-19.

The CDR3 nucleotides read TGCGCCAGCAGCTTGGAGGCGGGGGCAGTTGGTCACACCATATATTTT. Translating gives CASSLEAGAVGHTIYF. The V gene is TRBV5-1, the J gene TRBJ1-3; possible D gene TRBD1, 6 bases. V was clipped by 0 bases and J by 8 bases, with 18 bases between them. CDR1 is SGHRS and CDR2 is YFSETQ in the germline V gene. CDR3 size: 16 residues.